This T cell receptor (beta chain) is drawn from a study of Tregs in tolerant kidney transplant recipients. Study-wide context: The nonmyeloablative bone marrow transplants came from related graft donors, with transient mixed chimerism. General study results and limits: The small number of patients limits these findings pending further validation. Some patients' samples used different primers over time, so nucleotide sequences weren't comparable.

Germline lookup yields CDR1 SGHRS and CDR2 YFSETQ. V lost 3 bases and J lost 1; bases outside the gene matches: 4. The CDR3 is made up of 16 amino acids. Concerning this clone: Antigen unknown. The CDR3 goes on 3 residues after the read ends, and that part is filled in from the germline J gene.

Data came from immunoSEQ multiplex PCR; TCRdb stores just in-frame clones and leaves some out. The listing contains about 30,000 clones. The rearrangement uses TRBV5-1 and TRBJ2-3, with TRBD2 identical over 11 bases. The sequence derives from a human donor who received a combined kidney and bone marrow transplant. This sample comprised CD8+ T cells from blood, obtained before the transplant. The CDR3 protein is CASSWLLAGGTDTQYF. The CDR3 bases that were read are TGCGCCAGCAGCTGGTTACTAGCGGGGGGCACAGATACG.